The clone carrying this TCR beta chain was observed at least ten times. What it binds is not known. Germline-derived CDR1 and CDR2 are MGHRA and YSYEKL. The CDR3 is 18 residues long. V shed 0 bases, J shed 6 bases, and the junction held 13 bases outside the gene matches. This specimen belongs to a study of neurological immune-mediated disorders. TCRdb recomputed calls from the 5' RACE reads with MiXCR, one row per CDR3 protein. The sample contains approximately 65,000 distinct CDR3 sequences, 4.1% of which appear only once. Study-wide results and limits: While HTLV-1-associated myelopathy showed the greatest TCR clonal expansion, multiple sclerosis showed the least, falling below healthy controls. Phylogenetically, 18 of 34 multiple sclerosis patients' repertoires fell into one related-CDR3 cluster, a possible signature.

The chain links TRBV4-1 to TRBJ2-3; TRBD2 matches at 9 bases. The receptor comes from a man aged 50-60 years with multiple sclerosis. Source material: PBMCs. The CDR3 bases are TGCGCCAGCAGCCAAGATTCCGGGGCTAGCGGGGAGGGGGATACGCAGTATTTT. Its translation: CASSQDSGASGEGDTQYF.